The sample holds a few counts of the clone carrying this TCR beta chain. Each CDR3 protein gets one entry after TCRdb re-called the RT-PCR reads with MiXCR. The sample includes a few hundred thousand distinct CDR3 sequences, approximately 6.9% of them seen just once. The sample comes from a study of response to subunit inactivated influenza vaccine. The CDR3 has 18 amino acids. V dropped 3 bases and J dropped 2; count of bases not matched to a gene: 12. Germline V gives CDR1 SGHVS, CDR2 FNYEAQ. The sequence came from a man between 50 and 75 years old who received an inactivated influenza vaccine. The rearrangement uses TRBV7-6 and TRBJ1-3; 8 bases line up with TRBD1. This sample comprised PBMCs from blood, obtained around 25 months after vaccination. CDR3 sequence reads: CASSLISGTGIPGNTIYF. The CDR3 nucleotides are TGTGCCAGCAGCTTGATCTCCGGGACAGGCATTCCTGGAAACACCATATATTTT.